The sequence of this TCR beta chain was determined in a study of regulatory T cells in long-lasting Graves disease. Whole-study findings and limits: Possibly, accuracy suffered from the small sample size.

The junction had 6 bases not matched to a gene; V was cut back by 4 bases and J by 4 bases. CDR1 LGHDT and CDR2 YNNKEL come from the germline V gene (reference sequence). The CDR3 consists of 14 residues. A note on this clonotype: The antigen is unknown.

For TCR beta, libraries came from iRepertoire HTBI primers and Arm-PCR of CDR3 regions. TCRdb re-called the multiplex PCR reads through MiXCR, storing one row per CDR3 protein. In the table there are about 530,000 distinct CDR3 sequences, about 16% of which are singletons. Sample time point: newly diagnosed GD, antithyroid drugs for less than 3 months. Extracted PBMC RNA gave rise to the TCR library. Tubes containing EDTA received approximately 9.8 milliliters of drawn peripheral blood. The same data also went into a second study, on T cells in Graves' hyperthyroidism and ophthalmopathy. From that report: TCR CDR3 underwent first-round RT-PCR with the HTBI primer set.

This chain links TRBV3-1 with TRBJ1-1; 7 bases match TRBD1. The clonotype originates from a woman aged 35 to 60 with Graves disease. The source material was peripheral blood mononuclear cells (PBMCs), sampled at new diagnosis, from a patient treated with antithyroid drugs. CDR3 bases: TGTGCCAGCAGCCGGATAGGGGGCGGCACTGAAGCTTTCTTT. Its translation: CASSRIGGGTEAFF. Full variable domain (rest looked up from reference TRBV3-1 and TRBJ1-1): DTAVSQTPKYLVTQMGNDKSIKCEQNLGHDTMYWYKQDSKKFLKIMFSYNNKELIINETVPNRFSPKSPDKAHLNLHINSLELGDSAVYFCASSRIGGGTEAFFGQGTRLTVV.